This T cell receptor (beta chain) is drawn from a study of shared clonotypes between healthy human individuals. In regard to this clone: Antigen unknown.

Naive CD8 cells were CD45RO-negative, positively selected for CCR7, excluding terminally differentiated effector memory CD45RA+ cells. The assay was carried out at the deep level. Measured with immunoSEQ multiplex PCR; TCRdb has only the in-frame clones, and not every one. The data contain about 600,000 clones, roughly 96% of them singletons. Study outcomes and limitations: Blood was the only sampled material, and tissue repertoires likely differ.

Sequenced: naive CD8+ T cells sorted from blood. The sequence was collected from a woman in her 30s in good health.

Here the CDR3 reads CAISDPPGTGEETQYF. CDR3 bases: TGTGCCATCAGCGATCCTCCCGGGACAGGGGAAGAGACCCAGTACTTC. V and J are TRBV10-3 and TRBJ2-5; 10 nucleotides match TRBD1. CDR3 length equals 16 residues. Germline trimming cut 6 bases from V and 3 bases from J; bases unmatched to any gene: 10. From germline, CDR1 is ENHRY and CDR2 SYGVKD.